This TCR beta chain was recovered during a study of CD8 T cells in ankylosing spondylitis. Overall study results and limits: Clones that were linked to disease were CD8+ and were relatively rare in peripheral blood. There were earlier reports of some motif variants in reactive arthritis synovial fluid and blood. Disease-linked clones were reportedly significantly enriched in matched ankylosing spondylitis synovial fluid.

V shed 7 bases and J 6 bases; nucleotides not matched to a gene: 4. The CDR3 length is 13 residues. CDR1 LNHDA and CDR2 SQIVND come from the germline V gene (reference sequence). This clonotype has ten or more counts. Its antigen remains unidentified. Library preparation for TCR beta used quantitative 5'-RACE with molecular barcodes. TCRdb ran MiXCR on the 5' RACE reads and lists one entry per CDR3 protein. The table records 100,000 or so distinct CDR3 sequences, 20% to 30% of them present only once. This receptor was taken from a male donor with ankylosing spondylitis. This chain joins TRBV19 and TRBJ2-7; 12 nucleotides agree with TRBD2. The sequencing sample was made of synovial fluid, either unsorted or a sorted T cell fraction (not recorded which). The CDR3 nucleotides read TGTGCCAGTAACTTACTAGCGGGAGGCGAGCAGTACGTC. Protein sequence: CASNLLAGGEQYV.